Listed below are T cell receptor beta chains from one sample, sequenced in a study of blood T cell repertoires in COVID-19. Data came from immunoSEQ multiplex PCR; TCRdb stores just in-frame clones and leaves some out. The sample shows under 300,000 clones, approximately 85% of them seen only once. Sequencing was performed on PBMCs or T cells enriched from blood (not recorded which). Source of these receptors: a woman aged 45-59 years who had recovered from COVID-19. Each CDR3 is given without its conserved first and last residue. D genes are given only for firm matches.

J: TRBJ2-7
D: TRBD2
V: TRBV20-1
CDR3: SASPGTSGIEQY

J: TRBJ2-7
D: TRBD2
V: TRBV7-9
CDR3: ASSNSGGSSYEQY

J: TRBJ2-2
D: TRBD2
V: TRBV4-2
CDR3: ASSLDSGRNTGELF

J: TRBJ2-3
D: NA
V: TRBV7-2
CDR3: ASSPVDTQY

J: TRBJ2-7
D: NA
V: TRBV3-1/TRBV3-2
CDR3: ASSQGSQGGPRWH

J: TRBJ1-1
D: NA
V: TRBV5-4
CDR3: ASRGDTEAF

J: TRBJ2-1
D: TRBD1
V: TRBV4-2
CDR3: ASSHAEATGTGRDHEQF

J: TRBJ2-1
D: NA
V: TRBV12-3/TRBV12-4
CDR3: ASSRLETEF

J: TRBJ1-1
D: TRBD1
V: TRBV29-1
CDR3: SVGAGGQAF

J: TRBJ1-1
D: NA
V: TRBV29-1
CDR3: SVVSPGREAF

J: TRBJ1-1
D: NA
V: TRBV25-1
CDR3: ASGGRSGGLTEAF

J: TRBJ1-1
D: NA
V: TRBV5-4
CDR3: ASSPDSSPGMSTEAF

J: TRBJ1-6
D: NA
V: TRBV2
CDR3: ASSLLGGADNSPLH

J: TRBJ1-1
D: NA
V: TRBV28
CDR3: AAGGGTEAF

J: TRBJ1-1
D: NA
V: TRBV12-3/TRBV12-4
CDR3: ASSTMNTEAF

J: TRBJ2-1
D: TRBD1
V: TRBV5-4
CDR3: ASSLSQGDNEQF

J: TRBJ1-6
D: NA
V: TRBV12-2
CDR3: ASRFNRGLPNSPLH

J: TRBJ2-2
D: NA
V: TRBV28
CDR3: ASSLSAGGNGELF

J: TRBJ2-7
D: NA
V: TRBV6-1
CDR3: ASSEYRLDRASYEQY

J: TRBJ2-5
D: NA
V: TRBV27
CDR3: ASSAALQETQY

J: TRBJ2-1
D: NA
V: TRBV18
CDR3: ASSPSSYNEQF

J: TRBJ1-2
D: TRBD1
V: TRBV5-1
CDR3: ASSLTGENYGYT

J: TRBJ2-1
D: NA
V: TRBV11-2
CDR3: ASSLDRRGNEQF